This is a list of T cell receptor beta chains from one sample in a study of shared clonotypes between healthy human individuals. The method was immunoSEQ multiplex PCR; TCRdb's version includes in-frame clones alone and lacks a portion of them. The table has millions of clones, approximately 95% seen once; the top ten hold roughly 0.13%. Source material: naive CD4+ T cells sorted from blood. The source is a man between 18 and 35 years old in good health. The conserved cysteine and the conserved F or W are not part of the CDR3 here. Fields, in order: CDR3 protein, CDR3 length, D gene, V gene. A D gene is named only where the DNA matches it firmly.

CDR3: ASSNGLGAYEQY
length: 12
D: NA
V: TRBV19

CDR3: ASSQGQGFNYGYT
length: 13
D: TRBD1
V: TRBV5-4

CDR3: ASSLGASGSYEQY
length: 13
D: TRBD2
V: TRBV7-2

CDR3: ASSGGAVISYEQY
length: 13
D: NA
V: TRBV2

CDR3: ASSVDLFNGYT
length: 11
D: NA
V: TRBV9

CDR3: ASSEARTSSTDTQY
length: 14
D: TRBD2
V: TRBV2

CDR3: ASSVQGDYGYT
length: 11
D: TRBD1
V: TRBV11-1

CDR3: ASSPGKNYYEQY
length: 12
D: NA
V: TRBV9

CDR3: ASSLDGSNYGYT
length: 12
D: NA
V: TRBV5-1

CDR3: ASRPQTSGGAGEQF
length: 14
D: TRBD2
V: TRBV2

CDR3: ASSPTGADYNSPLH
length: 14
D: TRBD1
V: TRBV5-4

CDR3: ASSLAQSNSPLH
length: 12
D: NA
V: TRBV5-1

CDR3: ASSRQGDEQY
length: 10
D: TRBD1
V: TRBV18

CDR3: ASSPRPGGNSPLH
length: 13
D: NA
V: TRBV6-5

CDR3: ASSDSRNLYEQY
length: 12
D: NA
V: TRBV2

CDR3: ASESGGTGANVLT
length: 13
D: NA
V: TRBV6-1

CDR3: ASRGGAEQY
length: 9
D: NA
V: TRBV11-3

CDR3: ASRTNNEQF
length: 9
D: NA
V: TRBV6-5

CDR3: ASSVTGLAGVHSTDTQY
length: 17
D: TRBD2
V: TRBV5-4

CDR3: ASSNGAATYNEQF
length: 13
D: NA
V: TRBV21-1

CDR3: AWTGGDEQY
length: 9
D: TRBD2
V: TRBV30

CDR3: ASSPDQGYEQY
length: 11
D: NA
V: TRBV7-2

CDR3: ATSRLGQGADTQY
length: 13
D: TRBD1
V: TRBV15

CDR3: ASSLQGTSGSEEQY
length: 14
D: TRBD2
V: TRBV11-3

CDR3: ASSRDKTGELF
length: 11
D: NA
V: TRBV18

CDR3: SAFRSYEQY
length: 9
D: NA
V: TRBV20-1

CDR3: ASSDRGRGNTEAF
length: 13
D: TRBD1
V: TRBV6-1

CDR3: ASDRQGASPLH
length: 11
D: TRBD1
V: TRBV2

CDR3: ASHRGTTDTQY
length: 11
D: TRBD1
V: TRBV6-5

CDR3: ASKPNRFVEQF
length: 11
D: NA
V: TRBV6-1

CDR3: ASSKEGAGLNTEAF
length: 14
D: NA
V: TRBV21-1

CDR3: ASSTGGPTEKLF
length: 12
D: NA
V: TRBV5-1

CDR3: ASSLGQGALH
length: 10
D: TRBD1
V: TRBV27

CDR3: ASSHSGTENYGYT
length: 13
D: TRBD1
V: TRBV4-2

CDR3: ASSSLPGTLNEKLF
length: 14
D: NA
V: TRBV5-6

CDR3: ASSRGRENTIY
length: 11
D: NA
V: TRBV28

CDR3: ASSSGTGLPGGYT
length: 13
D: TRBD1
V: TRBV5-4

CDR3: ASSTGKNEQF
length: 10
D: NA
V: TRBV6-6

CDR3: ASRTRQENTEAF
length: 12
D: NA
V: TRBV2

CDR3: AWSGRSYNEQF
length: 11
D: NA
V: TRBV30

CDR3: ASSLGGGGYEQY
length: 12
D: TRBD2
V: TRBV5-1

CDR3: ASSTGGDVETQY
length: 12
D: NA
V: TRBV28

CDR3: ATRQTGLGNTIY
length: 12
D: NA
V: TRBV6-5

CDR3: ASSVAGGPTDTQY
length: 13
D: TRBD2
V: TRBV9

CDR3: ASSGGHQGAKGSNQPQH
length: 17
D: TRBD1
V: TRBV6-1

CDR3: ASSPQEGYYNEQF
length: 13
D: NA
V: TRBV9

CDR3: ASSRGTSGVVVNEQF
length: 15
D: TRBD2
V: TRBV4-3

CDR3: ASSPDGGPQY
length: 10
D: NA
V: TRBV5-1

CDR3: ASMIVGIGGYT
length: 11
D: NA
V: TRBV6-1

CDR3: ASSPLPGGSSYGYT
length: 14
D: NA
V: TRBV19

CDR3: ASSLVGGYEQY
length: 11
D: NA
V: TRBV7-8

CDR3: AWHDTYNEQF
length: 10
D: NA
V: TRBV30

CDR3: ASRPTGVGNTIY
length: 12
D: TRBD1
V: TRBV2

CDR3: ASSVSFDGYT
length: 10
D: NA
V: TRBV5-1